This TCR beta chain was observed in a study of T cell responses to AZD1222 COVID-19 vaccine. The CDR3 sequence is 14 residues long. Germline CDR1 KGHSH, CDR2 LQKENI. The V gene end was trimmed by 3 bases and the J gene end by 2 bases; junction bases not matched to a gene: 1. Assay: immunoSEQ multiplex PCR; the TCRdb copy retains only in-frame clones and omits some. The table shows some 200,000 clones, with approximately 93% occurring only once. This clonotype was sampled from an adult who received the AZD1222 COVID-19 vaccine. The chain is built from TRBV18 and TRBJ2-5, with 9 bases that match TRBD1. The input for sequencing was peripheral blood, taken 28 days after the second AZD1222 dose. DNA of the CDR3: TGTGCCAGCTCACCGGGACAGGGTCAAGAGACCCAGTACTTC. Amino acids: CASSPGQGQETQYF.